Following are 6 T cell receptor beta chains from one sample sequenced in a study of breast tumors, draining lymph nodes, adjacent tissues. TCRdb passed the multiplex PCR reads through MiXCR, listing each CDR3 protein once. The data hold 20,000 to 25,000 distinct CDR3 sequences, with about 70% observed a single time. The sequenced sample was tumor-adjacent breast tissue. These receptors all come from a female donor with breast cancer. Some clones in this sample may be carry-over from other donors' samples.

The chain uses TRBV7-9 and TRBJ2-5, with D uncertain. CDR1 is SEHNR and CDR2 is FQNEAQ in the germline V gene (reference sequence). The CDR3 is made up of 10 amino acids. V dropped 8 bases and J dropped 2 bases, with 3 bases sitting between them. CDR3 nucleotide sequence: TGTGCCAGCCAACAAGAGACCCAGTACTTC. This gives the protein CASQQETQYF.

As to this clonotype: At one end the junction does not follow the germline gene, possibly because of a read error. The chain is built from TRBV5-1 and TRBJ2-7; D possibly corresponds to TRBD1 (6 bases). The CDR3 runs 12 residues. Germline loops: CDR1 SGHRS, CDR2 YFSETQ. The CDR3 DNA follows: TGCGCCAGCAGCTTTTCAGGGGACGAGCACTACTTC. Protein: CASSFSGDEHYF.

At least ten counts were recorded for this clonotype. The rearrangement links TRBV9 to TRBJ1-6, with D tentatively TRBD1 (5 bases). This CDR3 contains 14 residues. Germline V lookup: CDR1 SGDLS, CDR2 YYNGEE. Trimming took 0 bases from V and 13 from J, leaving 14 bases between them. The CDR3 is CASSVEAGGAPLHF. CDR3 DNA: TGTGCCAGCAGCGTAGAAGCGGGCGGGGCCCCCCTCCACTTT.

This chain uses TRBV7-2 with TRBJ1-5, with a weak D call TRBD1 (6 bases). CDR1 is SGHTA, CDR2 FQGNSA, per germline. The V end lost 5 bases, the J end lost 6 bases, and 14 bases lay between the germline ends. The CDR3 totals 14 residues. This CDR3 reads CASSPYRDGQPQHF. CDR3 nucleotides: TGTGCCAGCAGCCCCTACAGGGACGGTCAGCCCCAGCATTTT. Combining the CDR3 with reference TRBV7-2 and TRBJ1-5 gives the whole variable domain GAGVSQSPSNKVTEKGKDVELRCDPISGHTALYWYRQSLGQGLEFLIYFQGNSAPDKSGLPSDRFSAERTGGSVSTLTIQRTQQEDSAVYLCASSPYRDGQPQHFGDGTRLSIL.

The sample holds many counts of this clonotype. CDR3 protein: CASSQARDNEKLFF. The CDR3 region has the DNA TGTGCCAGCAGCCAAGCCAGGGATAATGAAAAACTGTTTTTT. The chain recombines TRBV3-1 with TRBJ1-4; weak D call: TRBD1 (5 bases). The CDR3 runs 14 residues. Germline V gene sequence: CDR1 LGHDT, CDR2 YNNKEL (reference sequence). Trimming cost V 1 base and J 4 bases, with 7 bases left between them.

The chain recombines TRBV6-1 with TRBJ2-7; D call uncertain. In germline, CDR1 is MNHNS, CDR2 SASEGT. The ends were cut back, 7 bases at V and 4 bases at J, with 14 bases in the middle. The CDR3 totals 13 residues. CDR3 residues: CASMRLVPYEQYF. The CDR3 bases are TGTGCCAGCATGCGGCTAGTCCCTTACGAGCAGTACTTC.